The next 10 T cell receptor beta chains were all read from a single sample in a study of blood T cell repertoires in COVID-19. Data came from immunoSEQ multiplex PCR; TCRdb stores just in-frame clones and leaves some out. The profile shows roughly 250,000 clones, more than 75% of them singletons. Sequences were obtained from PBMCs or T cells enriched from blood (not recorded which). These receptors were collected from a woman aged 50 to 65 who had recovered from COVID-19.

The chain links TRBV6-5 to TRBJ2-1; D remains unclear. This CDR3 contains 13 residues. Germline V gene data show CDR1 as MNHEY and CDR2 as SVGAGI. V was shortened by 0 bases and J by 8 bases, with 8 bases between the two germline ends. CDR3 amino acids: CASSYSNFDEQFF. Here the CDR3 DNA reads TGTGCCAGCAGTTACTCGAACTTCGATGAGCAGTTCTTC.

The J gene is TRBJ2-7, the V gene TRBV9; the D gene is possibly TRBD1 (5 bases). Germline V lookup: CDR1 SGDLS, CDR2 YYNGEE. Trimming stripped 0 bases from V and 1 base from J, with 8 bases between. The CDR3 is 14 residues long. The CDR3 nucleotides are TGTGCCAGCAGCGTAGGCAGGGCTTCCTACGAGCAGTACTTC. The encoded protein is CASSVGRASYEQYF.

The genes are TRBV28 and TRBJ1-2, with 7 positions matching TRBD1. Trimming took 7 bases from V and 4 from J; bases not matched to a gene: 6. The V gene's germline CDR1 is MDHEN and CDR2 SYDVKM. This CDR3 is built from 13 residues. This chain's CDR3 is CASTRQGSYGYTF. CDR3 coding DNA: TGTGCCAGCACGCGACAGGGCTCCTATGGCTACACCTTC.

DNA for the CDR3: TGTGCCAGCAGCTCGGAGGGTGGCTACACCTTC. Translated, it gives CASSSEGGYTF. The chain couples TRBV6-5 to TRBJ1-2; the D is unclear. The CDR3 runs 11 residues. Trimming stripped 6 bases from V and 7 bases from J, with 9 bases between. The V gene's germline CDR1 is MNHEY and CDR2 SVGAGI.

The chain is built from TRBV5-1 and TRBJ1-2, with D hard to call. The germline V and J ends were trimmed by 7 bases and 4 bases, with 14 bases remaining between them. CDR1 and CDR2 (germline): SGHRS, YFSETQ. The CDR3 extends over 13 amino acids. CDR3 protein: CASYGLLGYGYTF. In nucleotides, the CDR3 is TGCGCCAGCTATGGACTGTTGGGCTATGGCTACACCTTC.

The V call is TRBV28, the J call TRBJ2-2; TRBD2 agrees at 10 bases. CDR1 is MDHEN, CDR2 SYDVKM, per germline. The CDR3 is made up of 15 amino acids. V shed 2 bases and J 6 bases; nucleotides not matched to a gene: 3. Here the CDR3 reads CASSLILAGAGELFF. DNA for the CDR3: TGTGCCAGCAGTTTAATTCTAGCGGGAGCCGGGGAGCTGTTTTTT.

The genes are TRBV4-1 and TRBJ2-7; 10 nucleotides match TRBD2. The CDR3 has 14 residues. Germline V CDR1 and CDR2: MGHRA, YSYEKL. V shed 2 bases and J 9 bases; nucleotides not matched to a gene: 7. In nucleotides, the CDR3 is TGCGCCAGCAGCCAACTAGCGGGAGATACCGGGCAGTACTTC. Protein product: CASSQLAGDTGQYF.

The chain has TRBV7-6 and TRBJ2-3; 13 positions match TRBD2. The CDR3 has 15 amino acids. Germline assignment: CDR1 SGHVS and CDR2 FNYEAQ. With 5 bases clipped from V and 4 bases from J, the junction kept 3 bases outside the gene matches. This chain's CDR3 is CASSPTSGRADTQYF. CDR3 DNA: TGTGCCAGCAGCCCAACTAGCGGGAGGGCAGATACGCAGTATTTT.

This chain joins TRBV6-6 and TRBJ2-7; the D gene is possibly TRBD2 (7 bases). This CDR3 contains 14 residues. In germline, CDR1 is MNHNY, CDR2 SVGAGI (reference sequence). Trimming left V 6 bases short and J 3 bases short, with 15 bases between. The CDR3 protein is CASSELGGGYEQYF. The CDR3 DNA reads TGTGCCAGCAGCGAACTAGGGGGGGGCTACGAGCAGTACTTC.

V and J are TRBV19 and TRBJ2-2, with a tentative D call TRBD2 (6 bases). V shed 7 bases and J shed 1 base, with 16 bases lying between them. The CDR3 has 16 amino acids. Germline V CDR1 and CDR2: LNHDA, SQIVND (reference sequence). The CDR3 DNA reads as TGTGCCAGTACAGCCCGGGGCGGGAAGAACACCGGGGAGCTGTTTTTT. This codes for CASTARGGKNTGELFF.